The subject of this entry is one TCR beta chain. Its specificity is not known. The data were produced by immunoSEQ multiplex PCR, yet TCRdb's version contains in-frame clones alone and is incomplete. The data contain under 1,900,000 clones, around 98.5% of them seen just once; the ten biggest clones take up about 0.4%. CD4+ cells yielded CD45RA+ naive and CD45RA-negative memory subsets. V lost 5 bases and J 1 base, leaving 5 bases between the germline ends. Germline loops: CDR1 SEHNR, CDR2 FQNEAQ (reference sequence). The CDR3 consists of 12 residues. This sample was included in a study of shared clonotypes between healthy human individuals. Study-wide results and limits: Larger estimated richness was generally recorded for naive subsets relative to memory subsets.

J is TRBJ1-1 and V is TRBV7-9, with D uncertain. Sequenced material: naive CD4+ T cells sorted from blood. The subset here: CD45RA+ positively selected. The TCR originated in a man aged 25-45 years in good health. CDR3 sequence (DNA): TGTGCCAGCAGCCGGGCGAACACTGAAGCTTTCTTT. Protein sequence: CASSRANTEAFF.